These 14 T cell receptor beta chains were all obtained from the same sample, sequenced in a study of shared clonotypes between healthy human individuals. CD45RO-negative cells were positively selected for CCR7, leaving out terminally differentiated effector memory CD45RA+ cells. Assay used: immunoSEQ multiplex PCR; TCRdb lists only in-frame clones, some missing. The data hold roughly 2 million clones, with just under 95% observed a single time. The sample comprised naive CD8+ T cells sorted from blood. The receptors originated from a man younger than 35 in good health.

V usage is TRBV6-4 and J usage is TRBJ2-1, with 9 bases aligning to TRBD1. Germline V CDR1 and CDR2: MRHNA, SNTAGT. The trim removed 5 bases at V and 4 bases at J, leaving 6 bases unmatched. The CDR3 sequence is 15 residues long. This CDR3 is CASSFEGQGYNEQFF. The CDR3 DNA follows: TGTGCCAGCAGTTTTGAGGGACAGGGATACAATGAGCAGTTCTTC.

As to this clone: The sample contains more than one DNA sequence encoding this CDR3. The rearrangement uses TRBV27 and TRBJ2-5; possibly TRBD1 or TRBD2 for D (6 bases each). V shed 3 bases and J shed 5 bases, with 10 bases lying between them. Germline-derived CDR1 and CDR2 are MNHEY and SMNVEV (reference sequence). The CDR3 sequence is 13 residues long. The CDR3 is CASSLGGEETQYF. Here the CDR3 DNA reads TGTGCCAGCAGTTTGGGGGGCGAGGAGACCCAGTACTTC.

The chain links TRBV6-1 to TRBJ1-6, with TRBD1 matching 7 bases. The CDR3 runs to 14 residues. CDR1 is MNHNS, CDR2 SASEGT, per germline. The junction had 3 bases not matched to a gene; V was cut back by 5 bases and J by 5 bases. CDR3: CASSWTGNNSPLHF. CDR3 sequence (DNA): TGTGCCAGCAGTTGGACAGGCAATAATTCACCCCTCCACTTT.

The rearrangement uses TRBV27 and TRBJ2-1, with a tentative D call TRBD1 (5 bases). Germline V gene lookup returns CDR1 MNHEY and CDR2 SMNVEV (reference sequence). There are 17 residues in the CDR3. The V end was cut by 2 bases, the J end by 2 bases, with 16 bases between. Here the CDR3 reads CASSLSLGTGAYNEQFF. The CDR3 DNA follows: TGTGCCAGCAGTTTAAGCCTCGGTACAGGCGCCTACAATGAGCAGTTCTTC.

The chain is built from TRBV29-1 and TRBJ1-2; D is perhaps TRBD1 (6 bases). This CDR3 has 13 residues. Germline V gene data show CDR1 as SQVTM and CDR2 as ANQGSEA. Trimming cost V 5 bases and J 6 bases, with 16 bases left between them. CDR3 loop: CSVYGTNENGYTF. The CDR3 bases are TGCAGCGTTTACGGGACAAATGAGAATGGCTACACCTTC.

This chain joins TRBV6-5 and TRBJ2-2; D is unclear. Germline V gene lookup returns CDR1 MNHEY and CDR2 SVGAGI. V lost 11 bases and J lost 5, with 18 bases in between. The CDR3 runs 14 residues. Here the CDR3 reads CAELILPGTGELFF. Here the CDR3 DNA reads TGTGCCGAACTGATCTTACCCGGGACCGGGGAGCTGTTTTTT.

The chain recombines TRBV10-3 with TRBJ1-3; no clear D gene. Trimming took off 9 bases at V and 3 bases at J, with 9 bases between the two ends. The germline gives CDR1 ENHRY, CDR2 SYGVKD. The CDR3 contains 12 residues. The CDR3 region has the DNA TGTGCCATAGCCGGCGATGGAAACACCATATATTTT. Encoded protein: CAIAGDGNTIYF.

The V call is TRBV9, the J call TRBJ2-5; no definite D call. There are 13 residues in the CDR3. Germline loops: CDR1 SGDLS, CDR2 YYNGEE. V was pared by 3 bases and J by 1 base, with 7 bases between. In DNA, the CDR3 is TGTGCCAGCAGCGAAGGGATCCAAGAGACCCAGTACTTC. It specifies CASSEGIQETQYF.

The chain is built from TRBV10-1 and TRBJ1-1; D gene uncertain. The V end was cut by 7 bases, the J end by 0 bases, with 9 bases between. CDR1 and CDR2 from the germline V gene are WNHNN and SYGVQD (reference sequence). This CDR3 spans 13 amino acids. The CDR3: CASKAGVNTEAFF. The CDR3 nucleotides are TGCGCCAGCAAGGCGGGCGTGAACACTGAAGCTTTCTTT.

This clone was seen just once. This chain joins TRBV5-6 and TRBJ1-4; tentatively, D is TRBD1 (5 bases). V shed 2 bases and J shed 8 bases, with 10 bases lying between them. There are 13 residues in the CDR3. Germline CDR1 is SGHDT and CDR2 is YYEEEE. The chain's CDR3 is CASSFDRGEKLFF. CDR3 nucleotide sequence: TGTGCCAGCAGCTTTGACCGGGGCGAAAAACTGTTTTTT.

The chain joins TRBV11-1 to TRBJ1-1; D ambiguous. V was trimmed by 5 bases and J by 4 bases, leaving 11 bases between them. The CDR3 sequence is 13 residues long. Germline V gene sequence: CDR1 SGHAT, CDR2 FQDESV (reference sequence). For the CDR3, the DNA is TGTGCCAGCAGCACTCAGAGTGGCACTGAAGCTTTCTTT. Its translation: CASSTQSGTEAFF. The full variable domain, with the rest looked up from reference TRBV11-1 and TRBJ1-1, is EAEVAQSPRYKITEKSQAVAFWCDPISGHATLYWYRQILGQGPELLVQFQDESVVDDSQLPKDRFSAERLKGVDSTLKIQPAELGDSAMYLCASSTQSGTEAFFGQGTRLTVV.

V usage is TRBV14 and J usage is TRBJ2-1; 8 bases agree with TRBD1. Germline V gene data show CDR1 as SGHDN and CDR2 as FVKESK. The length of the CDR3 is 18 residues. J was trimmed by 2 bases and V by 1 base; bases with no gene match: 10. CDR3: CASSQAAGTGVTYNEQFF. As DNA, the CDR3 is TGTGCCAGCAGCCAAGCTGCCGGGACAGGAGTAACCTACAATGAGCAGTTCTTC.

The chain combines TRBV28 with TRBJ1-2; TRBD1 matches 9 bases. Unmatched junction bases numbered 4, after V lost 3 bases and J lost 2 bases. The CDR3 loop spans 15 amino acids. Germline values: CDR1 MDHEN, CDR2 SYDVKM. The CDR3 DNA reads TGTGCCAGCAGTTTCTCCGGGACAGGGAACTATGGCTACACCTTC. It specifies CASSFSGTGNYGYTF.

The chain couples TRBV6-4 to TRBJ1-5; 8 bases match TRBD1. The trim removed 2 bases at V and 2 bases at J, leaving 5 bases unmatched. CDR1 and CDR2 from the germline V gene are MRHNA and SNTAGT. This CDR3 has 16 residues. The CDR3 sequence is CASSDDRGERNQPQHF. The CDR3 DNA follows: TGTGCCAGCAGTGACGACAGGGGCGAGCGCAATCAGCCCCAGCATTTT.